The 18 T cell receptor beta chains below come from one sample, sequenced in a study of T cell clonotyping in hematopoietic cell transplantation. Using immunoSEQ multiplex PCR, the repertoire was profiled, and TCRdb retains in-frame clones only, with some absent. The sample includes some 10,000 clones, 89% of them seen just once. The sequencing used PBMCs, collected 100 days after allogeneic stem cell transplant. The receptors were sampled from a female patient aged 60 to 70 who had an allogeneic stem cell transplant from an unrelated donor, so the T cells may come from the graft donor. Some clones in this sample may be carry-over from other donors' samples.

The V gene is TRBV9, the J gene TRBJ2-7; 8 bases agree with TRBD2. CDR1 is SGDLS and CDR2 is YYNGEE in the germline V gene. CDR3 length equals 15 residues. V shed 0 bases, J shed 2 bases, and the junction held 4 bases outside the gene matches. The CDR3, as DNA: TGTGCCAGCAGCGTAGAGGATAGCGGGGCCTACGAGCAGTACTTC. It yields the protein CASSVEDSGAYEQYF.

The CDR3 is CASSVTSGGGYTF. The CDR3 DNA reads TGTGCCAGCAGCGTGACCTCCGGGGGGGGCTACACCTTC. The chain uses TRBV9 and TRBJ1-2; D perhaps matches TRBD1 (5 bases). V lost 2 bases, J lost 8 bases, and 13 bases lay in between. Germline lookup yields CDR1 SGDLS and CDR2 YYNGEE. The CDR3 loop spans 13 amino acids.

The chain links TRBV28 to TRBJ1-2; 12 positions agree with TRBD1. The germline CDR1 and CDR2 sequences are MDHEN and SYDVKM. The CDR3 totals 16 residues. J was trimmed by 7 bases and V by 6 bases; bases with no gene match: 12. The CDR3 spells CASRTGTGGIIGGYTF. The CDR3 DNA is TGTGCCAGCAGGACCGGGACAGGGGGCATTATAGGTGGCTACACCTTC.

The V call is TRBV15, the J call TRBJ2-3; 11 nucleotides align to TRBD1. The V gene's germline CDR1 is LNHNV and CDR2 YYDKDF (reference sequence). V lost 5 bases, J lost 5 bases, and 9 bases stayed unmatched. This CDR3 has 16 residues. The CDR3 nucleotides are TGTGCCACCAGCCCCGTCGGGACAGGGGGGATAGATACGCAGTATTTT. Its protein product is CATSPVGTGGIDTQYF. The complete variable domain, with remaining parts taken from reference TRBV15 and TRBJ2-3, reads DAMVIQNPRYQVTQFGKPVTLSCSQTLNHNVMYWYQQKSSQAPKLLFHYYDKDFNNEADTPDNFQSRRPNTSFCFLDIRSPGLGDTAMYLCATSPVGTGGIDTQYFGPGTRLTVL.

The V gene is TRBV4-2, the J gene TRBJ1-1, with a weak D call TRBD1 (5 bases). Looked up from germline, CDR1 is LGHNA and CDR2 is YNFKEQ. The length of the CDR3 is 18 residues. The V and J ends lost 0 bases and 0 bases respectively, with 17 bases between them. CDR3 coding DNA: TGTGCCAGCAGCCAAGATCTTACGAGGGGTGAAATGAACACTGAAGCTTTCTTT. Encoded protein: CASSQDLTRGEMNTEAFF.

This chain connects TRBV25-1 to TRBJ1-2; tentatively, D is TRBD1 (6 bases). The CDR3 is 14 amino acids. Trimming cost V 0 bases and J 6 bases, with 11 bases left between them. Germline values: CDR1 MGHDK, CDR2 SYGVNS. CDR3 sequence: CASSEYNQGNGYTF. CDR3 sequence (DNA): TGTGCCAGCAGTGAATATAACCAGGGGAATGGCTACACCTTC.

The sample holds one count of this clone. The rearrangement uses TRBV7-9 and TRBJ1-1; D not certain. Looked up from germline, CDR1 is SEHNR and CDR2 is FQNEAQ (reference sequence). The CDR3 length is 14 residues. V was cut by 5 bases and J by 5 bases, with 15 bases left in between. The CDR3 DNA is TGTGCCAGCAGCCTTTACGGGCGAGAGACTGAAGCTTTCTTT. This gives the protein CASSLYGRETEAFF.

The chain is built from TRBV5-6 and TRBJ1-1; D unclear. Germline CDR1 reads SGHDT; CDR2 reads YYEEEE. This CDR3 has 14 amino acids. Between the trimmed V and J ends, which lost 2 bases and 0 bases, there was a span of 8 bases. The CDR3 sequence: CASSFRRMNTEAFF. The CDR3 DNA reads as TGTGCCAGCAGCTTCCGACGGATGAACACTGAAGCTTTCTTT.

The chain joins TRBV9 to TRBJ2-3; tentative D call: TRBD1 (5 bases). With 0 bases removed from V and 9 bases from J, the gap between germline ends came to 5 bases. In germline, CDR1 is SGDLS, CDR2 YYNGEE. The CDR3 is 11 residues long. In DNA form, the CDR3 reads TGTGCCAGCAGCGTAGGGGGCACGCAGTATTTT. Amino acids: CASSVGGTQYF.

This sequence joins TRBV27 and TRBJ1-1, with D maybe TRBD1 (6 bases). This CDR3 has 14 amino acids. V gave up 4 bases and J gave up 1 base, with 10 bases separating them. Germline V gene data show CDR1 as MNHEY and CDR2 as SMNVEV (reference sequence). The DNA of the CDR3 is TGTGCCAGCAGTTCAGGGGTGAGGAACACTGAAGCTTTCTTT. As protein: CASSSGVRNTEAFF.

The V and J genes are TRBV7-3 and TRBJ2-6; D perhaps matches TRBD2 (5 bases). The CDR3 is 18 amino acids. Per the germline V gene, CDR1 is SGHTA and CDR2 is FQGTGA. Trimming removed 5 bases at V and 4 bases at J, with 21 bases between. CDR3 DNA sequence: TGTGCCAGCAGCCCAACCCGAACTTGGGGAGAGGGGGCCAACGTCCTGACTTTC. It is translated as CASSPTRTWGEGANVLTF.

The sample holds one count of this clone. The chain uses TRBV6-5 and TRBJ2-3; D is possibly TRBD1 or TRBD2 (5 bases each). The CDR3 totals 10 residues. Trimming took off 10 bases at V and 6 bases at J, with 8 bases between the two ends. Germline assignment: CDR1 MNHEY and CDR2 SVGAGI. The CDR3 protein is CATWDDTQYF. CDR3 DNA sequence: TGTGCCACGTGGGACGATACGCAGTATTTT.

A few counts support this clone. This chain joins TRBV6-5 and TRBJ2-7; no definite D call. Germline V gives CDR1 MNHEY, CDR2 SVGAGI. Trimming shortened V by 5 bases and J by 5 bases, and 19 bases separated the two germline ends. The CDR3 is made up of 15 amino acids. DNA of the CDR3: TGTGCCAGCAGTCCCCTTCCGGGTTCCCTAAACGAGCAGTACTTC. Translating it yields CASSPLPGSLNEQYF.

The chain joins TRBV6-1 to TRBJ2-2, with 8 positions matching TRBD2. The germline gives CDR1 MNHNS, CDR2 SASEGT. J gave up 8 bases and V 6 bases, and 5 bases lay outside the gene matches. This CDR3 is built from 13 residues. In nucleotides, the CDR3 is TGTGCCAGCAGATCCCGACTAGCGGGGGAGCTGTTTTTT. This codes for CASRSRLAGELFF.

This sequence joins TRBV7-2 and TRBJ2-7; TRBD2 agrees at 15 bases. This CDR3 has 17 amino acids. With V trimmed by 5 bases and J by 4 bases, 9 bases remained unmatched. CDR1 is SGHTA and CDR2 is FQGNSA in the germline V gene. The CDR3 protein is CASSPGLAGGKTYEQYF. The CDR3 DNA reads TGTGCCAGCAGCCCGGGACTAGCGGGAGGAAAAACTTACGAGCAGTACTTC.

This clone occurred once. The chain carries TRBV29-1 and TRBJ2-7; 7 nucleotides align to TRBD1. J was trimmed by 6 bases and V by 7 bases; bases with no gene match: 15. The germline CDR1 and CDR2 sequences are SQVTM and ANQGSEA. CDR3 length equals 14 residues. As DNA, the CDR3 is TGCAGCGGGGCCGGGACAGTGATGTCTGGCGAGCAGTACTTC. Translation gives CSGAGTVMSGEQYF.

The J gene is TRBJ2-7, the V gene TRBV28; D gene ambiguous. CDR3 length: 12 amino acids. Trimming removed 3 bases at V and 2 bases at J, with 5 bases between. Germline CDR1 and CDR2: MDHEN and SYDVKM. The CDR3 DNA follows: TGTGCCAGCAGTTTCGAGGCCTACGAGCAGTACTTC. As protein: CASSFEAYEQYF.

The chain has TRBV25-1 and TRBJ2-3; tentatively, D is TRBD2 (5 bases). The CDR3 loop spans 12 amino acids. Germline V gives CDR1 MGHDK, CDR2 SYGVNS. V was shortened by 5 bases and J by 7 bases, with 10 bases between the two germline ends. The CDR3 reads CASSSPGNTQYF. In nucleotides, the CDR3 is TGTGCCAGCAGTTCTCCCGGGAATACGCAGTATTTT.